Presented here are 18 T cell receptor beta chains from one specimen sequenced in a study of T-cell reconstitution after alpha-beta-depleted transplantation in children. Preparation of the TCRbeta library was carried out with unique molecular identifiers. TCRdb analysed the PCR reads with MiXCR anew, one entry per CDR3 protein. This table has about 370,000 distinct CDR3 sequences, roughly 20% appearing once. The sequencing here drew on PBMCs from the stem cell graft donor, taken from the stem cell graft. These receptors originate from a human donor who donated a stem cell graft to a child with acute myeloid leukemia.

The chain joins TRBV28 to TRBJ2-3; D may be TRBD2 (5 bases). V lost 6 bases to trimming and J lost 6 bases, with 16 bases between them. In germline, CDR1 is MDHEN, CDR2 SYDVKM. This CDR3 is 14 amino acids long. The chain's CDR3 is CASSRRAVGDTQYF. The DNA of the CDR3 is TGTGCCAGCAGCCGGCGGGCCGTTGGGGATACGCAGTATTTT.

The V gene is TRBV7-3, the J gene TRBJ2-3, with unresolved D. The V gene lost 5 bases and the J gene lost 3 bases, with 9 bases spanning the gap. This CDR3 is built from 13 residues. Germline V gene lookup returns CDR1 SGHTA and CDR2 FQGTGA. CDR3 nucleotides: TGTGCCAGCAGCCCCCACGGGACAGATACGCAGTATTTT. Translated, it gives CASSPHGTDTQYF.

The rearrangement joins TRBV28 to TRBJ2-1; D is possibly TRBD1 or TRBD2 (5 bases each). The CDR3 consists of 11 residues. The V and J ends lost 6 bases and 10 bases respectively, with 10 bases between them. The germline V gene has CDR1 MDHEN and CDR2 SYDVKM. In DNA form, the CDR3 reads TGTGCCAGCAGCGAGCGGACAGAGCAGTTCTTC. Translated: CASSERTEQFF.

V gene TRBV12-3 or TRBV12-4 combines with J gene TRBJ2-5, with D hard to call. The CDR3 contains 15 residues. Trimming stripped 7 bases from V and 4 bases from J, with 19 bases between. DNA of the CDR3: TGTGCCAGCACCGTTATCGGAAATGTGGGAGAGACCCAGTACTTC. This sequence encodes CASTVIGNVGETQYF.

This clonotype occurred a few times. The CDR3 nucleotides read TGTGCCAGCAGCCTCCAGGGGGCTAATTACGAGCAGTACTTC. It translates to CASSLQGANYEQYF. V is TRBV28 and J is TRBJ2-7, with TRBD1 matching 8 bases. The germline V gene encodes CDR1 MDHEN and CDR2 SYDVKM. Trimming cost V 6 bases and J 4 bases; bases outside gene matches: 8. This CDR3 comprises 14 residues.

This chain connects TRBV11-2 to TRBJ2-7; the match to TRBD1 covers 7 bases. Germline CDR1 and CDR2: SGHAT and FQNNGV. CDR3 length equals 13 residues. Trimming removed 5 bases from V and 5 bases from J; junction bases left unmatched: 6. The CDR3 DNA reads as TGTGCCAGCAGCAGACCAGGGGGACACGAGCAGTACTTC. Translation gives CASSRPGGHEQYF. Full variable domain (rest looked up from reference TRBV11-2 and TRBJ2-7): EAGVAQSPRYKIIEKRQSVAFWCNPISGHATLYWYQQILGQGPKLLIQFQNNGVVDDSQLPKDRFSAERLKGVDSTLKIQPAKLEDSAVYLCASSRPGGHEQYFGPGTRLTVT.

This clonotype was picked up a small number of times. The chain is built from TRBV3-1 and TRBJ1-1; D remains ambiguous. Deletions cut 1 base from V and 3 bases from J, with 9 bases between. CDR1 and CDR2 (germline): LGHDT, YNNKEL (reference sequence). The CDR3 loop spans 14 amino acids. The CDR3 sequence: CASSQVQVDTEAFF. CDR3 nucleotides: TGTGCCAGCAGCCAAGTTCAGGTGGACACTGAAGCTTTCTTT.

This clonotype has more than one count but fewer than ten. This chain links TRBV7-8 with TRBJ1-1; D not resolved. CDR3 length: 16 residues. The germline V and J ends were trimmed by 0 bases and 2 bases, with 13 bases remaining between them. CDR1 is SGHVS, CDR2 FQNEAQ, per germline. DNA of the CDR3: TGTGCCAGCAGCTTAGCCTGGCCCTCGGGAAACACTGAAGCTTTCTTT. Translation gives CASSLAWPSGNTEAFF.

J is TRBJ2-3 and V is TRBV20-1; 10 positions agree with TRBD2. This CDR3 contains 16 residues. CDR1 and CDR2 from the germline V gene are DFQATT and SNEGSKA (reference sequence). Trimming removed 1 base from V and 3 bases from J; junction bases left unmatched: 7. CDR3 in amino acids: CSARGGPSGRTDTQYF. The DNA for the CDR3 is TGCAGTGCTAGAGGGGGGCCTAGCGGGAGAACAGATACGCAGTATTTT.

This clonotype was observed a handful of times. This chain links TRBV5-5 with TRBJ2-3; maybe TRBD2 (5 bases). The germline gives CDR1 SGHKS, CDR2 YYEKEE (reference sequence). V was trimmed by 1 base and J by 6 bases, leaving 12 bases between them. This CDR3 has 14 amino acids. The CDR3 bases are TGTGCCAGCAGCTTGTCAGCGGAAGGGGATACGCAGTATTTT. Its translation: CASSLSAEGDTQYF.

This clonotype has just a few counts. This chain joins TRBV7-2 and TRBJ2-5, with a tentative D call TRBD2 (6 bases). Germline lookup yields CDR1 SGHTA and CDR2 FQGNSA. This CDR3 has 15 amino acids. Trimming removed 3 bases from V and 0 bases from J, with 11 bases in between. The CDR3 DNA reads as TGTGCCAGCAGCTTTGTAGCGGTCCACCAAGAGACCCAGTACTTC. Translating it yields CASSFVAVHQETQYF. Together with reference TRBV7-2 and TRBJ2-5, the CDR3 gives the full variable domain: GAGVSQSPSNKVTEKGKDVELRCDPISGHTALYWYRQSLGQGLEFLIYFQGNSAPDKSGLPSDRFSAERTGGSVSTLTIQRTQQEDSAVYLCASSFVAVHQETQYFGPGTRLLVL.

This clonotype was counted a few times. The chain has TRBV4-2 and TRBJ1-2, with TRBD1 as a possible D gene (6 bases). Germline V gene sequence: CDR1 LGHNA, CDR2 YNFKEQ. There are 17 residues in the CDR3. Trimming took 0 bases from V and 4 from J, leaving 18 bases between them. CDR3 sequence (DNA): TGTGCCAGCAGCCAAGATAGGCAGGGGCCCGTGTTCTATGGCTACACCTTC. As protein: CASSQDRQGPVFYGYTF.

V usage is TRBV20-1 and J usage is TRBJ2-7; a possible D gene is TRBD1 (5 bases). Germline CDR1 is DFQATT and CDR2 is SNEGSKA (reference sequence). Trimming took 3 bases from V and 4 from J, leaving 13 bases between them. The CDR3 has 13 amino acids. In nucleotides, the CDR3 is TGCAGTGCTAGCTGGGGCTCCTGGTACGAGCAGTACTTC. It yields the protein CSASWGSWYEQYF.

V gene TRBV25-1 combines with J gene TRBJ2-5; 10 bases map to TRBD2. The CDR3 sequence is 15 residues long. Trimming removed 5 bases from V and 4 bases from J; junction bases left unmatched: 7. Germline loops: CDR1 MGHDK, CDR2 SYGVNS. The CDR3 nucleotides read TGTGCCAGCAGTTTAACTAGCGGGACTCTAGAGACCCAGTACTTC. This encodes CASSLTSGTLETQYF.

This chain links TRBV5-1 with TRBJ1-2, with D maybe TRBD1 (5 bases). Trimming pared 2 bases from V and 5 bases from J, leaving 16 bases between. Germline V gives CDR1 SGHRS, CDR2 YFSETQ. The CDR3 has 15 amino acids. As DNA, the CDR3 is TGCGCCAGCAGCTTTACCGGGACCTATCCTTATGGCTACACCTTC. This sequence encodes CASSFTGTYPYGYTF.

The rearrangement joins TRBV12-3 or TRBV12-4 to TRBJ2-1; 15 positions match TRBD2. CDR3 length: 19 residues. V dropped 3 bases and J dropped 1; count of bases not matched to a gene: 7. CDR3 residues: CASSFPGLAGGGSYNEQFF. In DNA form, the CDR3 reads TGTGCCAGCAGTTTCCCGGGACTAGCGGGAGGTGGATCCTACAATGAGCAGTTCTTC.

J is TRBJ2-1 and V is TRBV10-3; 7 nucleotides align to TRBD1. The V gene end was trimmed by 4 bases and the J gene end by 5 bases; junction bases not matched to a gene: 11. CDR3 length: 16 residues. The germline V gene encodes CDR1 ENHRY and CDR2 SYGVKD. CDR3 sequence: CAISAGDRISDNEQFF. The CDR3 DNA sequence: TGTGCCATCAGTGCCGGGGACAGAATTTCCGACAATGAGCAGTTCTTC.

The CDR3 protein is CASSYFGPGYTQYF. The CDR3 DNA sequence: TGTGCCAGCAGTTACTTCGGACCGGGTTATACGCAGTATTTT. The chain has TRBV6-2 or TRBV6-3 and TRBJ2-3; no reliable D call. The CDR3 loop spans 14 amino acids. Germline V gives CDR1 MNHEY, CDR2 SVGEGT. V gave up 1 base and J gave up 7 bases, with 12 bases separating them.